The next 21 T cell receptor beta chains were all read from a single sample in a study of OX40 agonist ivuxolimab in advanced cancers. Profiling relied on immunoSEQ multiplex PCR, and the TCRdb table lists in-frame clones only, not all of them. Counted here are tens of thousands of clones, approximately 84% occurring once; the ten biggest clones make up about 7%. The sample was CD4+ or CD8+ T cells sorted from blood, taken in a trial of the OX40 agonist ivuxolimab. The receptor set was obtained from an adult with an advanced solid tumor such as melanoma, head and neck, liver or kidney cancer.

This chain connects TRBV4-3 to TRBJ2-7, with TRBD2 identical over 12 bases. J was trimmed by 3 bases and V by 0 bases; bases with no gene match: 12. The CDR3 has 19 amino acids. Germline lookup yields CDR1 LGHNA and CDR2 YSLEER. CDR3 protein: CASSQESASGGAGSYEQYF. CDR3 bases: TGCGCCAGCAGCCAAGAGTCCGCTAGCGGGGGGGCCGGGAGCTACGAGCAGTACTTC.

This clone was recorded once. The chain employs TRBV15 and TRBJ1-2; no clear D. The CDR3 covers 12 residues. With 2 bases removed from V and 1 base from J, the gap between germline ends came to 2 bases. Germline V gene data show CDR1 as LNHNV and CDR2 as YYDKDF (reference sequence). In DNA, the CDR3 is TGTGCCACCAGCAGAAATAACTATGGCTACACCTTC. It is translated as CATSRNNYGYTF.

The chain uses TRBV7-3 and TRBJ1-6; a possible D gene is TRBD1 (6 bases). The CDR3 length is 15 residues. Germline V lookup: CDR1 SGHTA, CDR2 FQGTGA. V was cut by 3 bases and J by 6 bases, with 12 bases left in between. The CDR3 nucleotides are TGTGCCAGCAGCTTGGGCCAGGGGATTAATTCACCCCTCCACTTT. Translated, it gives CASSLGQGINSPLHF. Combining the CDR3 with reference TRBV7-3 and TRBJ1-6 gives the whole variable domain GAGVSQTPSNKVTEKGKYVELRCDPISGHTALYWYRQSLGQGPEFLIYFQGTGAADDSGLPNDRFFAVRPEGSVSTLKIQRTERGDSAVYLCASSLGQGINSPLHFGNGTRLTVT.

The V call is TRBV5-4, the J call TRBJ2-2, with TRBD2 matching 8 bases. Trimming took 4 bases from V and 5 from J; bases not matched to a gene: 10. Germline assignment: CDR1 SGHNT and CDR2 YYREEE (reference sequence). The CDR3 runs 16 residues. The CDR3 bases are TGTGCCAGCAGCCTCCCACGGCTAGCGGGTACCGGGGAGCTGTTTTTT. It translates to CASSLPRLAGTGELFF.

The chain recombines TRBV10-1 with TRBJ2-7; TRBD2 matches at 8 bases. Unmatched junction bases numbered 8, after V lost 2 bases and J lost 2 bases. Germline loops: CDR1 WNHNN, CDR2 SYGVQD (reference sequence). The length of the CDR3 is 16 residues. The CDR3 sequence is CASSEPPERETYEQYF. The CDR3 DNA follows: TGCGCCAGCAGTGAGCCCCCCGAGCGGGAGACCTACGAGCAGTACTTC.

CDR3 region: CASSGEGEQETQYF. CDR3 in DNA: TGCGCCAGCAGTGGGGAAGGGGAACAAGAGACCCAGTACTTC. The V gene is TRBV5-1, the J gene TRBJ2-5, with a weak D call TRBD1 (5 bases). The CDR3 has 14 residues. Germline assignment: CDR1 SGHRS and CDR2 YFSETQ. The germline V and J ends were trimmed by 5 bases and 2 bases, with 13 bases remaining between them.

The gene calls are TRBV6-6 and TRBJ1-2, with 7 nucleotides matching TRBD1. Looked up from germline, CDR1 is MNHNY and CDR2 is SVGAGI (reference sequence). This CDR3 contains 13 residues. V lost 5 bases to trimming and J lost 7 bases; unmatched junction nucleotides: 7. CDR3 bases: TGTGCCAGCAGTCAACAGGGGCATAGTGGCTACACCTTC. Translating it yields CASSQQGHSGYTF.

V gene TRBV10-2 combines with J gene TRBJ2-1, with TRBD2 identical over 10 bases. The CDR3 spans 14 residues. The germline V gene encodes CDR1 WSHSY and CDR2 SAAADI. J was trimmed by 3 bases and V by 7 bases; bases with no gene match: 3. DNA of the CDR3: TGCGCCAGCAAAGCTAGCGGGGGCTACAATGAGCAGTTCTTC. This encodes CASKASGGYNEQFF.

The V call is TRBV5-1, the J call TRBJ1-1; 8 nucleotides align to TRBD1. The V gene end was trimmed by 4 bases and the J gene end by 1 base; junction bases not matched to a gene: 3. Germline V gene data show CDR1 as SGHRS and CDR2 as YFSETQ. The CDR3 totals 14 residues. This CDR3 is CASSAQGGNTEAFF. In DNA form, the CDR3 reads TGCGCCAGCAGCGCACAGGGGGGGAACACTGAAGCTTTCTTT.

The chain couples TRBV6-5 to TRBJ1-2; no definite D call. V was clipped by 6 bases and J by 1 base, with 9 bases between them. Per germline, CDR1 MNHEY and CDR2 SVGAGI. This CDR3 spans 13 amino acids. The CDR3 nucleotides read TGTGCCAGCAGCAGAACAGTTAACTATGGCTACACCTTC. It encodes CASSRTVNYGYTF.

For the CDR3, the DNA is TGTGCCAGTAGTACGGACACCCTCGACGAGCAGTACTTC. Its protein is CASSTDTLDEQYF. This chain links TRBV19 with TRBJ2-7; TRBD1 is a possible D gene (5 bases). Looked up from germline, CDR1 is LNHDA and CDR2 is SQIVND (reference sequence). The CDR3 has 13 amino acids. The V end was cut by 4 bases, the J end by 5 bases, with 12 bases between.

J is TRBJ1-1 and V is TRBV18, with TRBD1 identical over 9 bases. Per germline, CDR1 KGHSH and CDR2 LQKENI. The CDR3 totals 14 residues. V was pared by 3 bases and J by 5 bases, with 4 bases of the junction left unmatched. CDR3 sequence: CASSPLQGATEAFF. As DNA, the CDR3 is TGTGCCAGCTCACCCCTACAGGGGGCTACTGAAGCTTTCTTT.

V usage is TRBV10-3 and J usage is TRBJ1-2; TRBD1 matches at 8 bases. CDR1 is ENHRY and CDR2 is SYGVKD in the germline V gene. The trim removed 5 bases at V and 4 bases at J, leaving 6 bases unmatched. This CDR3 is built from 14 residues. The CDR3 spells CAISLDRAVYGYTF. DNA for the CDR3: TGTGCCATCAGTTTGGACAGGGCGGTCTATGGCTACACCTTC.

This chain links TRBV14 with TRBJ2-2, with D perhaps TRBD2 (6 bases). The CDR3 is made up of 18 amino acids. The germline V gene encodes CDR1 SGHDN and CDR2 FVKESK. Trimming took 4 bases from V and 6 from J, leaving 24 bases between them. CDR3 in amino acids: CASSPLRGPGPSAGELFF. DNA of the CDR3: TGTGCCAGCAGCCCTCTCCGGGGACCAGGGCCTAGCGCCGGGGAGCTGTTTTTT.

The chain recombines TRBV7-2 with TRBJ1-5; D perhaps matches TRBD1 (5 bases). Germline V gives CDR1 SGHTA, CDR2 FQGNSA. Deletions cut 5 bases from V and 7 bases from J, with 12 bases between. The CDR3 contains 13 residues. The CDR3 loop is CASSLGEQQPQHF. In DNA, the CDR3 is TGTGCCAGCAGCCTAGGGGAACAGCAGCCCCAGCATTTT.

J is TRBJ1-1 and V is TRBV5-1; D remains unclear. The length of the CDR3 is 12 residues. V shed 0 bases and J shed 9 bases, with 9 bases lying between them. Germline V gene lookup returns CDR1 SGHRS and CDR2 YFSETQ. The CDR3 region has the DNA TGCGCCAGCAGCTTGGATCGGGCGAAAGCTTTCTTT. It encodes CASSLDRAKAFF.

This rearrangement joins TRBV7-3 to TRBJ2-1; 7 positions agree with TRBD1. The ends lost 4 bases at V and 1 base at J; junction bases unmatched: 4. The CDR3 contains 15 residues. Germline V gene lookup returns CDR1 SGHTA and CDR2 FQGTGA. Written as DNA, the CDR3 is TGTGCCAGCAGCTCTCAGGGGGTTTCCTACAATGAGCAGTTCTTC. Its translation is CASSSQGVSYNEQFF.

This clone was counted a few times. The chain carries TRBV7-8 and TRBJ1-2; TRBD1 is a possible D gene (6 bases). The germline V and J ends were trimmed by 1 base and 8 bases, with 11 bases remaining between them. The germline V gene encodes CDR1 SGHVS and CDR2 FQNEAQ. The CDR3 has 13 amino acids. The CDR3 is CASSLGQGRGYTF. The CDR3 DNA follows: TGTGCCAGCAGCTTAGGTCAGGGGCGGGGCTACACCTTC.

V and J are TRBV4-3 and TRBJ2-3; D may correspond to TRBD1 or TRBD2 (7 bases each). Germline CDR1 is LGHNA and CDR2 is YSLEER. There are 14 residues in the CDR3. The ends were cut back, 9 bases at V and 0 bases at J, with 13 bases in the middle. CDR3: CASSRGGSTDTQYF. CDR3 nucleotides: TGCGCCAGTAGCAGGGGGGGTAGCACAGATACGCAGTATTTT.

The table lists this clone with a count of one. The genes are TRBV14 and TRBJ2-3; 14 bases fit TRBD2. Germline loops: CDR1 SGHDN, CDR2 FVKESK. The CDR3 is 15 amino acids. The junction had 9 bases not matched to a gene; V was cut back by 5 bases and J by 11 bases. CDR3 DNA sequence: TGTGCCAGCAGCTTCGGGACTAGCGGGGGCGGCAGGCAGTATTTT. Its protein is CASSFGTSGGGRQYF.

This clone has just one count. This chain joins TRBV18 and TRBJ1-3; unclear D gene. V was pared by 6 bases and J by 6 bases, with 12 bases between. Per the germline V gene, CDR1 is KGHSH and CDR2 is LQKENI. This CDR3 is 13 amino acids long. The CDR3, as DNA: TGTGCCAGCTCCCTCGGGGTGGCAAACACCATATATTTT. Amino acid sequence: CASSLGVANTIYF.